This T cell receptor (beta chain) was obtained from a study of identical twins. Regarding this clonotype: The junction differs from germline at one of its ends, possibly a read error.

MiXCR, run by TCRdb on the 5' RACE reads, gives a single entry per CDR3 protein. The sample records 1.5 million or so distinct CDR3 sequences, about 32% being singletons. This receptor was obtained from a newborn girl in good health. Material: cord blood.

Here the CDR3 DNA reads TGTGCCGGCAGCCAAGGTCAGCCCTACGAGCAGTACTTC. This codes for CAGSQGQPYEQYF. V usage is TRBV4-2 and J usage is TRBJ2-7; D is unresolved. The V gene's germline CDR1 is LGHNA and CDR2 YNFKEQ. This CDR3 region has 13 residues.